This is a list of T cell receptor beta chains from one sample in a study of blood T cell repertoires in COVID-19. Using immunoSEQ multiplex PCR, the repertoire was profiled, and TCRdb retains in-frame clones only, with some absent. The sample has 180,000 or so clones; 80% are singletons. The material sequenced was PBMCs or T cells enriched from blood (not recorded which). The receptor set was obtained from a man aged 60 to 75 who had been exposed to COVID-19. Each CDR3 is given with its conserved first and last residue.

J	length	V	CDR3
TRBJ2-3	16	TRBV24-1	CATSDFGLAGTDTQYF
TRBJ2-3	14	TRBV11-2	CASSPGQGWDTQYF
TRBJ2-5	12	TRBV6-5	CASGQGVETQYF
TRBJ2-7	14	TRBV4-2	CASSQARSAYEQYF
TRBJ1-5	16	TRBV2	CASTPLTGAGRQPQHF
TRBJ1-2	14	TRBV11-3	CASSQGGDAYGYTF
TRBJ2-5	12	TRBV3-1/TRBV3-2	CASSLQEETQYF
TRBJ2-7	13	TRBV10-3	CAIGRGSSYEQYF
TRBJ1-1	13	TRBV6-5	CASSYSSGVSAFF
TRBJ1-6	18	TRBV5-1	CASSLGQERSSYNSPLHF
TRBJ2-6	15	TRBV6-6	CASSRPSSGANVLTF
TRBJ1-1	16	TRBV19	CASSIVGGRGSTEAFF
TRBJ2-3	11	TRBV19	CASGGLDTQYF
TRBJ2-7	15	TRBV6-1	CASSEVETSIYEQYF
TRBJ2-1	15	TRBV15	CATSRDTSGYNEQFF
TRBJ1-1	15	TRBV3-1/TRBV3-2	CASLDQGVGGTEAFF
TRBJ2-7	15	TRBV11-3	CASSPAPSGSFEQYF
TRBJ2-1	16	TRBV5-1	CASSLALAGGRSEQFF
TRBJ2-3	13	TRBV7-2	CASSLDPAGVGYF
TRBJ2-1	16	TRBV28	CASSSIPGQGYNEQFF
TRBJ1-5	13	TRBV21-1	CASSMGSNQPQHF
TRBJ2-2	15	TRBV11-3	CASSAHLVPAGELFF
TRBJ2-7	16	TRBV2	CASSEESGKVRHEQYF
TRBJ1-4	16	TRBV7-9	CASSSSSTGINEKLFF
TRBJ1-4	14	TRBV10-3	CAIKGDRKNEKLFF
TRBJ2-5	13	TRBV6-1	CASLEGGLETQYF
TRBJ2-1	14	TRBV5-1	CASSPGSSYNEQFF
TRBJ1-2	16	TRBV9	CASSASTYGQGGGYTF
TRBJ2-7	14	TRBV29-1	CSAGTSGRAHEQYF
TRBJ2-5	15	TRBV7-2	CASSQGSSGRETQYF
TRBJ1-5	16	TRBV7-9	CASSFGGIGAGQPQHF
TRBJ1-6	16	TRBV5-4	CASSLGQGAGNSPLHF
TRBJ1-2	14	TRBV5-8	CASSRTGDGSGYTF
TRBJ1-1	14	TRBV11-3	CASSWGQSNTEAFF
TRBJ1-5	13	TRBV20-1	CSASGQGDQPQHF
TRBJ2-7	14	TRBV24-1	CATSDPPTVHEQYF
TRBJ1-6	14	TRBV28	CASSPGGYNSPLHF
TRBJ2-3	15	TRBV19	CASSIERGGTDTQYF
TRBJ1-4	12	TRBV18	CASSRPGPPLFF
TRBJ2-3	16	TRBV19	CASSTATGGSTDTQYF
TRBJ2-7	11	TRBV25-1	CASIQGDEQYF
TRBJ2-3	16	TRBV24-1	CATSDLIGASTDTQYF
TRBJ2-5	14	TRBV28	CASSLTGGAGTQYF
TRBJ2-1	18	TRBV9	CASSVEEGGGISYNEQFF
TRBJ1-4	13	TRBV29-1	CSVEDGTLEKLFF
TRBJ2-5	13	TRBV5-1	CASSLGVRETQYF
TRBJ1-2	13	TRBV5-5	CASSRGGGYGYTF
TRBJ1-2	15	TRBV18	CASSSTGQGGIGYTF
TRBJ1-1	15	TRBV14	CASSHIRDTNTEAFF
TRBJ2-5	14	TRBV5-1	CASTPQGFQETQYF
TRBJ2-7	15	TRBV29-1	CSVEKRTTGSYEQYF
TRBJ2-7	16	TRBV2	CASRRGRVVGSYEQYF
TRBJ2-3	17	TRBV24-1	CATSDRLADAVADTQYF
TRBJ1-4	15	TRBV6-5	CASRSWGDLNEKLFF
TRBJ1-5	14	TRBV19	CASSINRSNQPQHF
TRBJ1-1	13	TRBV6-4	CASRGQGTTEAFF